This is a list of T cell receptor beta chains from one sample in a study of blood T cell repertoires in COVID-19. TCRdb keeps only in-frame clones here, not all; method: immunoSEQ multiplex PCR. The sample has 47,000 or so clones, 75% to 85% seen once. The sequenced sample was peripheral blood. All receptors come from an older woman with acute or convalescent COVID-19. The CDR3 runs from the conserved cysteine through the conserved F or W. A D gene is named only where the DNA matches it firmly. Only some rows state a clone size, as once, few, many or a class for expanded clones.

j_gene,v_gene,d_gene,abundance,CDR3nt,CDR3aa
TRBJ2-3,TRBV14,TRBD2,.,TGTGCCAGCAGCCAAGGGCGGGGGGCGGTGGCAGATACGCAGTATTTT,CASSQGRGAVADTQYF
TRBJ2-7,TRBV4-2,TRBD2,.,TGTGCCAGCAGCCAAGCGGGGGGGCGATGGAACGAGCAGTACTTC,CASSQAGGRWNEQYF
TRBJ2-7,TRBV11-2,TRBD1,.,TGTGCCAGCAGCCCGACAGGGTCCTACGAGCAGTACTTC,CASSPTGSYEQYF
TRBJ2-3,TRBV6-6,TRBD2,.,TGTGCCAGCAGGGAAAGACTAGCGGGAGGCACAGATACGCAGTATTTT,CASRERLAGGTDTQYF
TRBJ1-1,TRBV5-1,TRBD1,.,TGCGCCAGCAGCTTAGGGGACAGGGGGGACACTGAAGCTTTCTTT,CASSLGDRGDTEAFF
TRBJ1-1,TRBV10-3,TRBD1,.,TGTGCCATCAGTGAGGGGACAGGCGCCGGGGGTGAAGCTTTCTTT,CAISEGTGAGGEAFF
TRBJ2-3,TRBV28,.,.,TGTGCCAGCAGTGAAGGGGGGGCAGATACGCAGTATTTT,CASSEGGADTQYF
TRBJ1-4,TRBV29-1,.,.,TGCAGCGTTGCCACAGCAACTAATGAAAAACTGTTTTTT,CSVATATNEKLFF
TRBJ2-5,TRBV2,TRBD1,.,TGTGCCAGCAGTGAGAATGGCAGGGGGCGAGAGACCCAGTACTTC,CASSENGRGRETQYF
TRBJ1-2,TRBV3-1/TRBV3-2,.,.,TGTGCCAGCAGCCAAGGGCAGGGGAACTATGGCTACACCTTC,CASSQGQGNYGYTF
TRBJ2-5,TRBV4-1,.,.,TGCGCCAGCAGCCCAAGACAGAACCAAGAGACCCAGTACTTC,CASSPRQNQETQYF
TRBJ2-2,TRBV7-7,TRBD1,.,TGTGCCAGCAGCCGCCGGACAGGGGGAATTACCGGGGAGCTGTTTTTT,CASSRRTGGITGELFF
TRBJ1-2,TRBV2,TRBD1,.,TGTGCCAGCAGTGTAATAGGGGGCGCGGAAGGCTACACCTTC,CASSVIGGAEGYTF
TRBJ2-7,TRBV5-6,.,.,TGTGCCAGCAGCGTTTACAGCATGAGCGGATTATACGAGCAGTACTTC,CASSVYSMSGLYEQYF
TRBJ2-7,TRBV2,TRBD1,.,TGTGCCAGCAGTGAAGCGCGAACGATTACCGGGACAGGGAATCCCTACGAGCAGTACTTC,CASSEARTITGTGNPYEQYF
TRBJ1-5,TRBV19,.,.,TGTGCCAGTAGAATTGGGGGGGGCTCGAATCAGCCCCAGCATTTT,CASRIGGGSNQPQHF
TRBJ1-6,TRBV7-2,.,.,TGTGCCAGCAACCCTGCGGCGGGGGTTAATTCACCCCTCCACTTT,CASNPAAGVNSPLHF
TRBJ2-1,TRBV3-1/TRBV3-2,.,.,TGTGCCAGCAGCCAAAACGCGGGGGCCTCCAATGAGCAGTTCTTC,CASSQNAGASNEQFF
TRBJ2-2,TRBV6-6,TRBD2,.,TGTGCCAGCAGCGGACTAGCGGGAGGTACCGGGGAGCTGTTTTTT,CASSGLAGGTGELFF
TRBJ2-2,TRBV4-1,TRBD2,.,TGCGCCAGCAGCCACTATAGCGGGAGCTACACCGGGGAGCTGTTTTTT,CASSHYSGSYTGELFF
TRBJ1-3,TRBV3-1/TRBV3-2,.,.,TGTGCCAGCAGCCAAGATCGGGTGGCAAGAAACACCATATATTTT,CASSQDRVARNTIYF
TRBJ1-4,TRBV7-8,.,.,TGTGCCAGCAGCTCCCTCTCCAGGGGATCTAATGAAAAACTGTTTTTT,CASSSLSRGSNEKLFF
TRBJ1-5,TRBV30,.,few,TGTGCCTGGAGTGGACGGACATATCAGCCCCAGCATTTT,CAWSGRTYQPQHF
TRBJ2-5,TRBV7-7,.,.,TGTGCCAGCAGCTTAGCCGGACAGGGAGGGGAGACCCAGTACTTC,CASSLAGQGGETQYF
TRBJ1-2,TRBV19,.,.,TGTGCCAGTAGTCGACAGGACGGCGGCTATGGCTACACCTTC,CASSRQDGGYGYTF
TRBJ1-3,TRBV7-2,TRBD1,.,TGTGCCAGCGGGAAAGACAGGGGGCCCGGAAACACCATATATTTT,CASGKDRGPGNTIYF
TRBJ2-2,TRBV7-6,.,.,TGTGCCAGCAGCTTAGCGCAGGGAGGCACCGGGGAGCTGTTTTTT,CASSLAQGGTGELFF
TRBJ2-1,TRBV5-4,.,.,TGTGCCAGCAGCTTGGATGCGGATCTAGCCTACAATGAGCAGTTCTTC,CASSLDADLAYNEQFF
TRBJ1-6,TRBV5-1,.,.,TGCGCCAGCAGCCGGGACACTAATTCACCCCTCCACTTT,CASSRDTNSPLHF
TRBJ2-2,TRBV30,.,.,TGTGCCTGGAACAGGGCTCGCACCGGGGAGCTGTTTTTT,CAWNRARTGELFF
TRBJ2-3,TRBV29-1,.,once,TGCAGCAGCAGGGGGGAGCTGAGCACAGATACGCAGTATTTT,CSSRGELSTDTQYF
TRBJ1-1,TRBV4-2,TRBD1,.,TGTGCCAGCAGCCAACCGGGACAGAGGAACACTGAAGCTTTCTTT,CASSQPGQRNTEAFF
TRBJ1-5,TRBV19,.,.,TGTGCCAGTAGTACCACAGGGACGGGCCAGCCCCAGCATTTT,CASSTTGTGQPQHF
TRBJ1-5,TRBV19,.,.,TGTGCCTCAAACCGCAGGGGTGCAAGCAATCAGCCCCAGCATTTT,CASNRRGASNQPQHF
TRBJ1-2,TRBV28,.,.,TGTGCCAGCAGCCTGACAGGAGCTAACTATGGCTACACCTTC,CASSLTGANYGYTF
TRBJ1-3,TRBV28,TRBD1,.,TGTGCCTGCTATAAACAGGGGGCGTCTGGAAACACCATATATTTT,CACYKQGASGNTIYF
TRBJ1-1,TRBV9,.,.,TGTGCCAGCAGCGTAGAGAGGGACACTGAAGCTTTCTTT,CASSVERDTEAFF
TRBJ1-5,TRBV28,.,.,TGTGCCAGCAGTTCATATCAGCCCCAGCATTTT,CASSSYQPQHF
TRBJ1-2,TRBV20-1,.,.,TGCAGTGCTAGAACAGGGTTGGGCTACACCTTC,CSARTGLGYTF
TRBJ1-5,TRBV28,TRBD1,.,TGTGCCAGCAGTTCGTCGACAGGGTTCAATCAGCCCCAGCATTTT,CASSSSTGFNQPQHF
TRBJ1-3,TRBV5-5,.,.,TGTGCCAGCAGCTTGGCAGGATCCTCTGGAAACACCATATATTTT,CASSLAGSSGNTIYF
TRBJ2-1,TRBV5-6,.,few,TGTGCCAGCAGCCCGCTTGGCACTAGTCTCAATGAGCAGTTCTTC,CASSPLGTSLNEQFF
TRBJ2-7,TRBV3-1/TRBV3-2,.,.,TGTGCCAGCAGCCCGTTGGGCCTTCACGAGCAGTACTTC,CASSPLGLHEQYF
TRBJ2-2,TRBV6-5,.,.,TGTGCCAGCAGAGGGGATAACACCGGGGAGCTGTTTTTT,CASRGDNTGELFF
TRBJ1-5,TRBV6-5,.,.,TGTGCCAGCAGTTACAGGGGAACGGATCAGCCCCAGCATTTT,CASSYRGTDQPQHF
TRBJ1-1,TRBV5-1,.,.,TGCGCCAGCAGCTTGGCCGGGGGGTCGATGAACACTGAAGCTTTCTTT,CASSLAGGSMNTEAFF